This TCR beta chain was sequenced in a study of technical replicates of blood from a handful of donors. Produced via immunoSEQ multiplex PCR; TCRdb's table is partial and in-frame only. The table has 76,000 or so clones, roughly 91% seen once. V gave up 0 bases and J gave up 4 bases, with 10 bases separating them. The germline V gene has CDR1 SGHRS and CDR2 YFSETQ. CDR3 length: 14 amino acids. The sample comprised T cells isolated from PBMCs. The chain recombines TRBV5-1 with TRBJ1-2; no firm D call. This receptor was identified in a human donor in good health. CDR3 loop: CASSLDRVSYGYTF. The DNA for the CDR3 is TGCGCCAGCAGCTTGGATCGTGTCAGCTATGGCTACACCTTC. Full variable domain (remainder filled in from reference TRBV5-1 and TRBJ1-2): KAGVTQTPRYLIKTRGQQVTLSCSPISGHRSVSWYQQTPGQGLQFLFEYFSETQRNKGNFPGRFSGRQFSNSRSEMNVSTLELGDSALYLCASSLDRVSYGYTFGSGTRLTVV.